The entry below gives a single TCR beta chain sequence along with its context. Antigen: not known. Method: immunoSEQ multiplex PCR; TCRdb's copy keeps in-frame clones and lacks some. The table has 10,000 to 15,000 clones, about nine tenths seen once; the top ten hold roughly 0.48%. The data derive from a study of PD-1 blockade in classical Hodgkin lymphoma. Whole-study context: Patients were treated with nivolumab at 3 mg/kg, and this was given intravenously every 2 weeks. Study conclusions and caveats: At baseline, newly diagnosed patients reportedly showed less TCR diversity than healthy donors.

This CDR3 spans 14 amino acids. CDR1 SEHNR and CDR2 FQNEAQ come from the germline V gene (reference sequence). Trimming took off 10 bases at V and 7 bases at J, with 20 bases between the two ends. Exposure to brentuximab vedotin varied, and each patient had relapsed following autologous stem cell transplantation. Magnetic negative selection served to purify CD4+ T cells out of PBMCs that had been thawed. The chain employs TRBV7-9 and TRBJ2-1; TRBD2 might be the D (6 bases). This TCR was recovered from a human donor with classical Hodgkin lymphoma. The specimen was CD4+ T cells from blood, collected at baseline. For the CDR3, the DNA is TGTGCCACGGTCGGAGGGCCTAATCGGAATGAGCAGTTCTTC. Translating gives CATVGGPNRNEQFF.